The 9 T cell receptor beta chains presented below share a single source sample, sequenced in a study of CD8 T cells in ankylosing spondylitis. TCRdb independently ran MiXCR on the 5' RACE reads; one entry per CDR3 protein. The sample yields 250,000 to 400,000 distinct CDR3 sequences, around a tenth seen once. Material for sequencing was blood, either unsorted or a sorted T cell fraction (not recorded which). The receptors here all came from a female donor with ankylosing spondylitis or in good health (not recorded which).

The rearrangement links TRBV28 to TRBJ2-2; D gene unclear. Trimming pared 10 bases from V and 2 bases from J, leaving 23 bases between. The CDR3 loop spans 17 amino acids. The germline V gene has CDR1 MDHEN and CDR2 SYDVKM. The CDR3 region has the DNA TGTGCCACCCAGTTTATGGGCCGGACGGGTAACACCGGGGAGCTGTTTTTT. Protein sequence: CATQFMGRTGNTGELFF.

This clonotype was observed many times. The gene calls are TRBV29-1 and TRBJ2-7; 9 bases agree with TRBD1. J lost 2 bases, V lost 7 bases, and 3 bases had no gene match. The CDR3 is made up of 12 amino acids. Germline values: CDR1 SQVTM, CDR2 ANQGSEA. The CDR3 sequence is CSAGQGTYEQYF. The CDR3 region has the DNA TGCAGCGCTGGACAGGGGACCTACGAGCAGTACTTC.

This clonotype appeared many times. The chain employs TRBV27 and TRBJ2-3; possible D gene TRBD2, 7 bases. CDR1 MNHEY and CDR2 SMNVEV come from the germline V gene (reference sequence). Deletions cut 4 bases from V and 2 bases from J, with 19 bases between. The CDR3 runs to 17 residues. The CDR3 sequence: CASSSGGGPQFTDTQYF. CDR3 sequence (DNA): TGTGCCAGCAGTTCTGGGGGGGGGCCGCAATTCACAGATACGCAGTATTTT.

This clonotype was found a few times. V usage is TRBV11-1 and J usage is TRBJ2-7; 10 bases fit TRBD1. CDR1 is SGHAT and CDR2 is FQDESV in the germline V gene (reference sequence). V lost 1 base and J lost 0; bases outside the gene matches: 12. This CDR3 comprises 19 residues. DNA for the CDR3: TGTGCCAGCAGCTTAGGACCCCCCGGGACAGGGGTCAACTCCTACGAGCAGTACTTC. This translates into CASSLGPPGTGVNSYEQYF.

This clonotype was detected ten times or more. This chain connects TRBV29-1 to TRBJ2-5; the match to TRBD2 covers 7 bases. Germline CDR1 reads SQVTM; CDR2 reads ANQGSEA. J lost 5 bases, V lost 5 bases, and 8 bases had no gene match. The CDR3 has 13 residues. The CDR3 sequence: CSVTAGVRETQYF. The CDR3 DNA follows: TGCAGCGTTACGGCGGGGGTCCGGGAGACCCAGTACTTC.

A few counts support this clonotype. The genes are TRBV15 and TRBJ2-2; D is unclear. Germline V gene sequence: CDR1 LNHNV, CDR2 YYDKDF (reference sequence). The CDR3 spans 15 residues. V dropped 0 bases and J dropped 1 base, with 6 bases sitting between them. In DNA, the CDR3 is TGTGCCACCAGCAGAGAGAGAGGGAACACCGGGGAGCTGTTTTTT. Its protein is CATSRERGNTGELFF.

The sample holds many counts of this clonotype. CDR3: CATSALGPGGPEAFF. The CDR3 nucleotides read TGTGCCACCAGTGCCCTAGGTCCCGGTGGGCCCGAAGCTTTCTTT. This chain connects TRBV24-1 to TRBJ1-1; D not resolved. The CDR3 loop spans 15 amino acids. The germline V gene has CDR1 KGHDR and CDR2 SFDVKD. The V and J ends lost 5 bases and 8 bases respectively, with 20 bases between them.

This clonotype was counted a few times. The chain uses TRBV5-1 and TRBJ1-4, with D maybe TRBD1 (5 bases). The V end lost 3 bases, the J end lost 8 bases, and 26 bases lay between the germline ends. This CDR3 comprises 18 residues. The germline gives CDR1 SGHRS, CDR2 YFSETQ. The CDR3 nucleotides read TGCGCCAGCAGCTGGGGGTACGGCAGAGTCGTGGATGGGGAAAAACTGTTTTTT. Its protein is CASSWGYGRVVDGEKLFF.

This clonotype was detected many times. The chain links TRBV28 to TRBJ1-2; tentative D call: TRBD1 (6 bases). The germline V gene encodes CDR1 MDHEN and CDR2 SYDVKM. The CDR3 runs 13 residues. The V end was cut by 7 bases, the J end by 7 bases, with 16 bases between. CDR3 nucleotides: TGTGCCAGCACTATTGGTCAGGGGCTTGGCTACACCTTC. As protein: CASTIGQGLGYTF.